This T cell receptor (beta chain) stems from a study of CD8+ T cells in alopecia areata. Study outcomes and limitations: Sequence data from scalp samples additionally include resident alphabeta T cells of normal skin. Alopecia totalis/universalis scalp especially showed more expanded CD8+ clones than normal scalp. Against the mouse data, patients shared TCRs less clearly, possibly for HLA reasons.

The study team obtained lesional scalp punch biopsies and peripheral blood from alopecia areata patients. TCR sequencing used cDNA made by reverse transcription of extracted RNA. Sequencing was performed with immunoSEQ multiplex PCR; in TCRdb, only in-frame clones are kept and a portion is missing. The data contain about 120,000 clones, about 46% of them singletons. With regard to this clone: The antigen is not known.

Germline CDR1 reads SQVTM; CDR2 reads ANQGSEA. The CDR3 runs 16 residues. V lost 0 bases and J lost 8, with 21 bases in between. The sample taken for sequencing was NKG2D-low CD8+ T cells sorted from blood. The sequence was obtained from a human donor with alopecia areata. The gene calls are TRBV29-1 and TRBJ2-3; perhaps D is TRBD1 or TRBD2 (5 bases each). CDR3 in DNA: TGCAGCGTTGAAGATCCTCGGGACGGACTTGAGGGTACGCAGTATTTT. Residues: CSVEDPRDGLEGTQYF.